This TCR beta chain was recovered during a study of blood T cells in healthy people across ages. For the study at large: Template switching recovered approximately one barcoded beta molecule for every two T cells.

V shed 6 bases and J shed 0 bases, with 12 bases lying between them. This CDR3 contains 14 residues. Per the germline V gene, CDR1 is DFQATT and CDR2 is SNEGSKA (reference sequence). PCR was performed a second time for about 7 to 12 cycles using a sample-barcoded 5' primer and a J-beta primer mix. MiXCR was run by TCRdb on the 5' RACE reads, yielding one entry per CDR3 protein. The sample has some 690,000 distinct CDR3 sequences, approximately 22% seen once. The chain carries TRBV20-1 and TRBJ2-1; D is unclear. The sequence was collected from a man aged 65-85 years in good health. The sequenced sample was blood. The CDR3 DNA follows: TGCAGTGCCGAAGGGCTCAGCTCCTACAATGAGCAGTTCTTC. Translated: CSAEGLSSYNEQFF.